The clone carrying this T cell receptor beta chain was recorded once. In the original analysis: Amplifying reference gene primers gave estimates of nucleated cell counts. This table comes from immunoSEQ multiplex PCR, and its TCRdb copy is limited to in-frame clones, with some not included. V and J calls and clone size are as listed in that table; D and trimming were resolved from the DNA. This sample yields 150,000 to 200,000 clones, of which roughly 89% are seen a single time; over 2% belongs to the top ten. The CDR3 has 14 amino acids. Germline CDR1 and CDR2: GTSNPN and SVGIG (reference sequence). V lost 3 bases and J lost 0, with 12 bases in between. This sample was included in a study of blood T cell repertoires in COVID-19. Study at large: T cells, B-cell-depleted T cells, or PBMCs supplied cDNA or gDNA.

In assigning cohorts, the study relied on participant-reported clinical history. The receptor was derived from a woman between 40 and 50 years old with acute COVID-19. Sequences were obtained from PBMCs or T cells enriched from blood (not recorded which). V and J are TRBV30 and TRBJ2-7; D is perhaps TRBD2 (6 bases). The CDR3 here is CAWSIGGSSYEQYF. CDR3 DNA: TGTGCCTGGAGCATCGGAGGGAGCTCCTACGAGCAGTACTTC.